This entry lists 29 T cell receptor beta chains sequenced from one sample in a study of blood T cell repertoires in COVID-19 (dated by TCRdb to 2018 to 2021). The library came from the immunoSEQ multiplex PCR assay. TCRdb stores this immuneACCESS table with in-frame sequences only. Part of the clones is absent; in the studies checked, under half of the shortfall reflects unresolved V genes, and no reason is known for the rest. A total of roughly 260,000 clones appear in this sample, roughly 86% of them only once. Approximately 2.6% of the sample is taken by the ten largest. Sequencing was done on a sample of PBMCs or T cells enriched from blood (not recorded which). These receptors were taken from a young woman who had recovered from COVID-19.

CDR3 loop: CASSPDREANEKLFF. DNA for the CDR3: TGTGCCAGCAGCCCCGACAGGGAGGCTAATGAAAAACTGTTTTTT. The chain recombines TRBV28 with TRBJ1-4; 7 bases fit TRBD1. The V segment lost 6 bases and the J segment 3 bases; nucleotides outside the gene matches: 7. CDR3 length: 15 residues. Germline V gene sequence: CDR1 MDHEN, CDR2 SYDVKM.

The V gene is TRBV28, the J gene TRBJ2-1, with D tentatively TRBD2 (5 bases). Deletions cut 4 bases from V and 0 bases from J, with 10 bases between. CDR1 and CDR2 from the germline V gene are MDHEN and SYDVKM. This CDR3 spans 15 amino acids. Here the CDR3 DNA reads TGTGCCAGCAGTTGGGAACTAGACTCCTACAATGAGCAGTTCTTC. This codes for CASSWELDSYNEQFF.

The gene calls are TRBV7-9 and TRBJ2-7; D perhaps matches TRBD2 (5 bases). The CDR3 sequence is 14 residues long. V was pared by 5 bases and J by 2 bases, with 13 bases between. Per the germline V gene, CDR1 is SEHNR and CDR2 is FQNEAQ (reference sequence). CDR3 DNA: TGTGCCAGCAGCATTTGGACTGGACCCTACGAGCAGTACTTC. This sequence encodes CASSIWTGPYEQYF. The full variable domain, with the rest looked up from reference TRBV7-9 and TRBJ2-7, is DTGVSQNPRHKITKRGQNVTFRCDPISEHNRLYWYRQTLGQGPEFLTYFQNEAQLEKSRLLSDRFSAERPKGSFSTLEIQRTEQGDSAMYLCASSIWTGPYEQYFGPGTRLTVT.

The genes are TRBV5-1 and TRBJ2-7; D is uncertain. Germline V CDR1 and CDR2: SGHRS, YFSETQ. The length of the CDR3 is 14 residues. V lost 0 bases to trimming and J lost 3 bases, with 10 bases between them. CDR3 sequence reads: CASSLENSYYEQYF. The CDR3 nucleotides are TGCGCCAGCAGCTTGGAAAACAGCTACTACGAGCAGTACTTC.

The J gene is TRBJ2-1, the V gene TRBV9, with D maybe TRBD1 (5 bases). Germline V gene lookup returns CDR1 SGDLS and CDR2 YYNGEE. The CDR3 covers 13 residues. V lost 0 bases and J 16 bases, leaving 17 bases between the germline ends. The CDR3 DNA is TGTGCCAGCAGCGTAGACCCCCAGGGAACTTTTTTCTTC. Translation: CASSVDPQGTFFF.

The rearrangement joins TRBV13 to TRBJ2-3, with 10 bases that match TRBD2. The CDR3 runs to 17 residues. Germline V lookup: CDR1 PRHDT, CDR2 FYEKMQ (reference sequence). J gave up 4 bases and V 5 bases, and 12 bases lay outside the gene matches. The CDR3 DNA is TGTGCCAGCAGCCAAGATGATAGCGGGGGGCCGCCAGATACGCAGTATTTT. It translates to CASSQDDSGGPPDTQYF.

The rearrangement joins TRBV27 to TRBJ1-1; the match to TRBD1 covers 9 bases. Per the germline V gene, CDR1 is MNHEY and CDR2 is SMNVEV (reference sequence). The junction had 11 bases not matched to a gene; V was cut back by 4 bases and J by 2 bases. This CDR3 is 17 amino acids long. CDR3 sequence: CASSSMPGQGVNTEAFF. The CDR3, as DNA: TGTGCCAGCAGTTCCATGCCGGGACAGGGAGTTAACACTGAAGCTTTCTTT.

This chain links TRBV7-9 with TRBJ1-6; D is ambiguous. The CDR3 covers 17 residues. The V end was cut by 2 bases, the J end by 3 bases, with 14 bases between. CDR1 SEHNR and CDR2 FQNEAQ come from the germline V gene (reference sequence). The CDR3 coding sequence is TGTGCCAGCAGCTTACGCCTCGAACGAGTCTATAATTCACCCCTCCACTTT. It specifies CASSLRLERVYNSPLHF.

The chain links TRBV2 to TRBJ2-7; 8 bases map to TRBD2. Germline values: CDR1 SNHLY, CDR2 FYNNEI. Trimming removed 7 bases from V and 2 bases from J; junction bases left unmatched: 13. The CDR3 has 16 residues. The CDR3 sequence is CASNGPGLEIPYEQYF. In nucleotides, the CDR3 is TGTGCCAGCAATGGACCGGGACTAGAAATTCCCTACGAGCAGTACTTC.

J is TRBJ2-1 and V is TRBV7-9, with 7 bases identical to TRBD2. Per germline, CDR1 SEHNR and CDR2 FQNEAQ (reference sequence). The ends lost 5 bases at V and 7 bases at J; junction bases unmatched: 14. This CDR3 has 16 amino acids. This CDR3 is CASSEGRRGVGNEQFF. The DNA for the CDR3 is TGTGCCAGCAGCGAGGGCCGACGGGGGGTAGGTAATGAGCAGTTCTTC. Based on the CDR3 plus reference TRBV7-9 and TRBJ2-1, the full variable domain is DTGVSQNPRHKITKRGQNVTFRCDPISEHNRLYWYRQTLGQGPEFLTYFQNEAQLEKSRLLSDRFSAERPKGSFSTLEIQRTEQGDSAMYLCASSEGRRGVGNEQFFGPGTRLTVL.

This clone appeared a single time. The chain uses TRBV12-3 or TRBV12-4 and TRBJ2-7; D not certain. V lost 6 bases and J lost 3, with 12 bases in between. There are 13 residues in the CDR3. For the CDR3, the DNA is TGTGCCAGCAGCCTAAAGCTAGACTACGAGCAGTACTTC. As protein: CASSLKLDYEQYF.

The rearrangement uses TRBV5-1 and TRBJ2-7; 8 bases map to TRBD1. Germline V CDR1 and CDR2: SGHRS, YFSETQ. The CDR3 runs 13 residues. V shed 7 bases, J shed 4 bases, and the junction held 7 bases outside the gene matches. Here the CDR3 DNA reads TGCGCCAGCGCCGGGACAGGTGGTTACGAGCAGTACTTC. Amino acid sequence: CASAGTGGYEQYF.

The CDR3 loop reads CAWSLAGNREQFF. CDR3 nucleotides: TGTGCCTGGAGCCTAGCGGGGAATAGGGAGCAGTTCTTC. The V gene is TRBV30, the J gene TRBJ2-1; 9 positions match TRBD2. The trim removed 3 bases at V and 10 bases at J, leaving 7 bases unmatched. The CDR3 sequence is 13 residues long. Germline CDR1 GTSNPN, CDR2 SVGIG (reference sequence).

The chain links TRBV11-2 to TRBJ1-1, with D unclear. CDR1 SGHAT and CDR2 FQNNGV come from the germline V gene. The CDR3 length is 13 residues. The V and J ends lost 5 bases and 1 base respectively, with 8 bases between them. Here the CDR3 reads CASSASRNTEAFF. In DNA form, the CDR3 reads TGTGCCAGCAGCGCTAGTCGGAACACTGAAGCTTTCTTT.

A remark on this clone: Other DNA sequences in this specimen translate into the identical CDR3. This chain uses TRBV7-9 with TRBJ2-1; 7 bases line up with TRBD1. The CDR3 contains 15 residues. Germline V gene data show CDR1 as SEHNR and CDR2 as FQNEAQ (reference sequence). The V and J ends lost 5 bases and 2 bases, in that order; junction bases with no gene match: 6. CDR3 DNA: TGTGCCAGCAGCCCCCGACAGGGAGCCTACAATGAGCAGTTCTTC. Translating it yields CASSPRQGAYNEQFF.

The CDR3 loop reads CASSSQGNEQYF. The CDR3 DNA follows: TGTGCCAGCAGCTCCCAGGGGAACGAGCAGTACTTC. The chain links TRBV6-5 to TRBJ2-7; perhaps TRBD1 as D (6 bases). V was shortened by 6 bases and J by 5 bases, with 11 bases between the two germline ends. The CDR3 length is 12 residues. Per the germline V gene, CDR1 is MNHEY and CDR2 is SVGAGI.

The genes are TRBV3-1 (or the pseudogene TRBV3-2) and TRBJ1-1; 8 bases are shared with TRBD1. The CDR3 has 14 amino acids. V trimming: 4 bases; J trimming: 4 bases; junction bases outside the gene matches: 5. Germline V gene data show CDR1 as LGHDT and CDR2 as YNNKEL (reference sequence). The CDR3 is CASSLPTGGTEAFF. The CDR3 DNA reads TGTGCCAGCAGCCTACCTACAGGGGGCACTGAAGCTTTCTTT.

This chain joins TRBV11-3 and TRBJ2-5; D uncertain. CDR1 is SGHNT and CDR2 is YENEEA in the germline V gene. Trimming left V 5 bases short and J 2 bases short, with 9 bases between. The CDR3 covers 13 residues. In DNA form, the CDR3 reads TGTGCCAGCAGCCGCAGTAAGCAAGAGACCCAGTACTTC. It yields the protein CASSRSKQETQYF.

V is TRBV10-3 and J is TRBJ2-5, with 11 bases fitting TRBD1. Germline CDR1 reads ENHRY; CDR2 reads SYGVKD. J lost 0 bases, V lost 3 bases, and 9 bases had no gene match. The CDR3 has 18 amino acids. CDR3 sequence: CAISEKEGQGGNQETQYF. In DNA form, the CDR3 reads TGTGCCATCAGTGAAAAGGAGGGACAGGGGGGGAACCAAGAGACCCAGTACTTC.

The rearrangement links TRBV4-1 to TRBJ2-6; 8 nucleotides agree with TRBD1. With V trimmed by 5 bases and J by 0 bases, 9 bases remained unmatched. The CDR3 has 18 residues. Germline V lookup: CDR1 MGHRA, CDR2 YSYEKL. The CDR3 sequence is CASSGRQGTYSGANVLTF. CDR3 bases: TGCGCCAGCAGCGGGAGACAGGGGACCTACTCTGGGGCCAACGTCCTGACTTTC.

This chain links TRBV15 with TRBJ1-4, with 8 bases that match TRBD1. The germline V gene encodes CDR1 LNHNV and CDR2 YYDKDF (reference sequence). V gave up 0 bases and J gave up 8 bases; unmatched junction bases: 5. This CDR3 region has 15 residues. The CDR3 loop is CATSRDRGLWEKLFF. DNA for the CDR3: TGTGCCACCAGCAGAGACAGGGGGCTTTGGGAAAAACTGTTTTTT.

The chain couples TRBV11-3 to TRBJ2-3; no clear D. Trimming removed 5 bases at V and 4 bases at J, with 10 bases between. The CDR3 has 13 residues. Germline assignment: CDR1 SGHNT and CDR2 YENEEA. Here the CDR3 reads CASSDRVPDTQYF. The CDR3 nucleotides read TGTGCCAGCAGCGATCGGGTACCAGATACGCAGTATTTT.

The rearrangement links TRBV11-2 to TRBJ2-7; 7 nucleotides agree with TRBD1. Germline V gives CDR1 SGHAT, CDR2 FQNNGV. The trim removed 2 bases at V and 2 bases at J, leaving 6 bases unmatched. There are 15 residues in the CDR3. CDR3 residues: CASSLLRQGAYEQYF. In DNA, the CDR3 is TGTGCCAGCAGCTTACTAAGACAGGGTGCCTACGAGCAGTACTTC.

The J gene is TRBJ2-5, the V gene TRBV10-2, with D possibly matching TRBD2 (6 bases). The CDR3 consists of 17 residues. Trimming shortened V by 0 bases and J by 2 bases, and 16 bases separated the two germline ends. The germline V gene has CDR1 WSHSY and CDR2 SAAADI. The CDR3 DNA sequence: TGCGCCAGCAGTGAGTCGAATCCCGTTAGCGGACAAGAGACCCAGTACTTC. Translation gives CASSESNPVSGQETQYF.

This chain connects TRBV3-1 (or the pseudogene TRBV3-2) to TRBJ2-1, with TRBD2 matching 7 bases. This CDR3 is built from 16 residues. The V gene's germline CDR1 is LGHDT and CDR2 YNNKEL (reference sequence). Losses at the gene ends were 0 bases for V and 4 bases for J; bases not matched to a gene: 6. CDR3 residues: CASSQEMGGVYNEQFF. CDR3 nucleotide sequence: TGTGCCAGCAGCCAAGAAATGGGGGGGGTTTACAATGAGCAGTTCTTC.

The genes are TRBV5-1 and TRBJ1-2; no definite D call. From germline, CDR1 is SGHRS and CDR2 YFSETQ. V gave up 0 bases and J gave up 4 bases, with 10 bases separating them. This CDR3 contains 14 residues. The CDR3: CASSLEGGAYGYTF. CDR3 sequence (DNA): TGCGCCAGCAGCTTGGAAGGCGGAGCCTATGGCTACACCTTC.

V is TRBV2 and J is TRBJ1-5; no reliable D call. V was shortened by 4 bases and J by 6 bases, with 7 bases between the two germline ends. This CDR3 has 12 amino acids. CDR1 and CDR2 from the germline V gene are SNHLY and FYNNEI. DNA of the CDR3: TGTGCCAGCAGTGCTGTCGGTCAGCCCCAGCATTTT. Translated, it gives CASSAVGQPQHF. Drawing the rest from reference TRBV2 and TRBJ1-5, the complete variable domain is EPEVTQTPSHQVTQMGQEVILRCVPISNHLYFYWYRQILGQKVEFLVSFYNNEISEKSEIFDDQFSVERPDGSNFTLKIRSTKLEDSAMYFCASSAVGQPQHFGDGTRLSIL.

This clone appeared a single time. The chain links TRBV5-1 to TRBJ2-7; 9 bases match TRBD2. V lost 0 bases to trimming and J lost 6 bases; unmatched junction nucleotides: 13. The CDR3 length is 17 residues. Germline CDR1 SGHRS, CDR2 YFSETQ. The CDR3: CASSLGAAGGFKSEQYF. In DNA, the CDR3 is TGCGCCAGCAGCTTGGGAGCAGCGGGAGGATTTAAGAGCGAGCAGTACTTC.

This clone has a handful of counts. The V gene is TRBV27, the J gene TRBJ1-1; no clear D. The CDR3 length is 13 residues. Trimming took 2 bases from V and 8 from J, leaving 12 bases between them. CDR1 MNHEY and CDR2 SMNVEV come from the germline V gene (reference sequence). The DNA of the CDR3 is TGTGCCAGCAGTTTACGTCGCTGGGCGGAAGCTTTCTTT. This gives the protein CASSLRRWAEAFF.